A single sample is the source of the 8 T cell receptor beta chains below, sequenced in a study of T cells in Graves' hyperthyroidism and ophthalmopathy (dated by TCRdb to the late 2010s). Libraries were constructed by multiplex PCR. This sample was sequenced with an Illumina HiSeq 2000. The TCR beta CDR3 regions were amplified from RNA transcripts. For the first round of RT-PCR on the TCR CDR3, the HTBI primer set was used together with the Qiagen OneStep RT-PCR kit. TCRdb took the public reads, trimmed them with fastp at Q25, ran MiXCR for clone calling and kept in-frame beta chains. CDR3 protein sequences are deduplicated, and each keeps its most common genes and DNA. The sample table shows approximately 600,000 distinct CDR3 sequences, and less than 25% are seen once. Roughly a third of the sample belongs to the ten largest clones. Sequencing used blood. The receptors were sampled from a man under 40 with Graves' ophthalmopathy.

As regards this clonotype: A read error is possible here, since a much larger clone lies one base away. The chain has TRBV2 and TRBJ1-5; D gene uncertain. Germline V CDR1 and CDR2: SNHLY, FYNNEI. The CDR3 totals 13 residues. CDR3 protein: CASNWAYNRPQHF. CDR3 nucleotides: TGTGCCAGCAATTGGGCCTACAATCGGCCCCAGCATTTT. The full variable domain, in which reference TRBV2 and TRBJ1-5 provide the parts outside the CDR3, is EPEVTQTPSHQVTQMGQEVILRCVPISNHLYFYWYRQILGQKVEFLVSFYNNEISEKSEIFDDQFSVERPDGSNFTLKIRSTKLEDSAMYFCASNWAYNRPQHFGDGTRLSIL.

This clonotype has at least ten counts. This chain links TRBV24-1 with TRBJ2-3, with D unresolved. The V end was cut by 3 bases, the J end by 2 bases, with 8 bases between. This CDR3 is 14 amino acids long. Germline V gives CDR1 KGHDR, CDR2 SFDVKD. CDR3 sequence reads: CATSDTRFTDTQYF. As DNA, the CDR3 is TGTGCCACCAGTGATACGCGATTCACAGATACGCAGTATTTT.

This clonotype was seen many times. CDR3 bases: TGTGCCAGCAGCGAGGAGGTTCGGCAGTACTTC. It is translated as CASSEEVRQYF. The chain employs TRBV7-9 and TRBJ2-7; the D gene is possibly TRBD2 (5 bases). The CDR3 has 11 residues. Deletions cut 5 bases from V and 9 bases from J, with 11 bases between. CDR1 and CDR2 (germline): SEHNR, FQNEAQ (reference sequence).

This clonotype was seen more than once but under ten times. The chain is built from TRBV28 and TRBJ1-2, with 8 bases identical to TRBD1. CDR3 size: 14 residues. CDR1 is MDHEN, CDR2 SYDVKM, per germline. V was pared by 3 bases and J by 5 bases, with 5 bases of the junction left unmatched. The CDR3 coding sequence is TGTGCCAGCAGTTTCTCAGGGGGCGGTTATGGCTACACCTTC. Its protein product is CASSFSGGGYGYTF.

Only a few counts were recorded for this clonotype. This rearrangement joins TRBV9 to TRBJ2-5; possible D gene TRBD2, 5 bases. CDR1 is SGDLS and CDR2 is YYNGEE in the germline V gene. V was clipped by 0 bases and J by 7 bases, with 10 bases between them. There are 13 residues in the CDR3. The CDR3 DNA reads as TGTGCCAGCAGCGTAGCGGAGGTGGGGACCCAGTACTTC. Translating gives CASSVAEVGTQYF. The full variable domain, completed using reference TRBV9 and TRBJ2-5, is DSGVTQTPKHLITATGQRVTLRCSPRSGDLSVYWYQQSLDQGLQFLIQYYNGEERAKGNILERFSAQQFPDLHSELNLSSLELGDSALYFCASSVAEVGTQYFGPGTRLLVL.

This sequence joins TRBV28 and TRBJ1-2; D not certain. Germline-derived CDR1 and CDR2 are MDHEN and SYDVKM. The CDR3 loop spans 13 amino acids. Trimming pared 2 bases from V and 8 bases from J, leaving 12 bases between. Here the CDR3 DNA reads TGTGCCAGCAGTTTAAGGAGACTGGGAGGCTACACCTTC. This gives the protein CASSLRRLGGYTF.

This clonotype was seen a few times. The V gene is TRBV27, the J gene TRBJ2-7, with TRBD1 matching 10 bases. Germline trimming cut 4 bases from V and 1 base from J; bases unmatched to any gene: 7. The germline V gene has CDR1 MNHEY and CDR2 SMNVEV (reference sequence). The CDR3 consists of 16 residues. Here the CDR3 reads CASSSNPGQGSYEQYF. Here the CDR3 DNA reads TGTGCCAGCAGTTCCAACCCGGGACAGGGGTCCTACGAGCAGTACTTC.

This clonotype showed up just a few times. V usage is TRBV28 and J usage is TRBJ1-2, with 7 positions matching TRBD1. This CDR3 is 13 amino acids long. J lost 8 bases, V lost 10 bases, and 13 bases had no gene match. The V gene's germline CDR1 is MDHEN and CDR2 SYDVKM. The DNA of the CDR3 is TGTGCCACCGAACCATGGACAGGTCCGGGCTACACCTTC. Its translation is CATEPWTGPGYTF.